These 2 T cell receptor beta chains came from one sample sequenced in a study of cytomegalovirus exposure and HLA in healthy donors. The PCR employed 60 Vbeta primers together with 13 Jbeta primers. Here immunoSEQ multiplex PCR was the method, and the copy in TCRdb shows in-frame clones only, minus some. This table has 130,000 or so clones, more than 60% appearing once. The sequenced sample was PBMCs. The receptors come from a man aged 18 to 30 in good health and CMV-seronegative.

The genes are TRBV10-3 and TRBJ2-4; unclear D gene. This CDR3 region has 16 residues. Per germline, CDR1 ENHRY and CDR2 SYGVKD. With 2 bases removed from V and 3 bases from J, the gap between germline ends came to 14 bases. The CDR3 region is CAISELGLNVKNIQYF. DNA for the CDR3: TGTGCCATCAGTGAGCTAGGATTGAATGTCAAAAACATTCAGTACTTC.

There are a few counts of this clone. The V call is TRBV19, the J call TRBJ2-7, with TRBD2 matching over 13 bases. Per the germline V gene, CDR1 is LNHDA and CDR2 is SQIVND (reference sequence). V gave up 1 base and J gave up 2 bases; unmatched junction bases: 11. This CDR3 is built from 19 residues. CDR3 in DNA: TGTGCCAGTAGTATAGGCCGGACTAGCGGGAGCCCCGACCCCTACGAGCAGTACTTC. This encodes CASSIGRTSGSPDPYEQYF.